The rows below give T cell receptor beta chains drawn from one sample of a study of blood T cell repertoires in COVID-19. Measured with immunoSEQ multiplex PCR; TCRdb has only the in-frame clones, and not every one. This sample has roughly 140,000 clones, with approximately 87% found just once. The sequencing input was PBMCs or T cells enriched from blood (not recorded which). All receptors derive from a woman in her twenties or thirties with acute COVID-19. The CDR3 runs from the conserved cysteine through the conserved F or W. D genes are given only for firm matches. Only some rows state a clone size, as once, few, many or a class for expanded clones.

D gene: .; clone size: .; J gene: TRBJ2-3; V gene: TRBV7-2; CDR3 DNA: TGTGCCAGCAGCTTACCTTACGGGACTAGCACAGATACGCAGTATTTT; CDR3 protein: CASSLPYGTSTDTQYF
D gene: TRBD1; clone size: .; J gene: TRBJ2-2; V gene: TRBV19; CDR3 DNA: TGTGCCACCTGCGACAGGGGGGACACCGGGGAGCTGTTTTTT; CDR3 protein: CATCDRGDTGELFF
D gene: .; clone size: .; J gene: TRBJ2-7; V gene: TRBV30; CDR3 DNA: TGTGCCTGGAGTGACAGGAGCTACGAGCAGTACTTC; CDR3 protein: CAWSDRSYEQYF
D gene: TRBD2; clone size: .; J gene: TRBJ2-2; V gene: TRBV7-9; CDR3 DNA: TGTGCCAGGACAGAGCGGGGGCAGAACACCGGGGAGCTGTTTTTT; CDR3 protein: CARTERGQNTGELFF
D gene: .; clone size: .; J gene: TRBJ2-2; V gene: TRBV6-4; CDR3 DNA: TGTGCCAGCAGTGACTCCGACACCGGGGAGCTGTTTTTT; CDR3 protein: CASSDSDTGELFF
D gene: .; clone size: .; J gene: TRBJ1-1; V gene: TRBV28; CDR3 DNA: TGTGCCACCCTTTATAATTCGAACACTGAAGCTTTCTTT; CDR3 protein: CATLYNSNTEAFF
D gene: TRBD2; clone size: .; J gene: TRBJ2-3; V gene: TRBV5-4; CDR3 DNA: TGTGCCAGCAGCTTAGGCGGTGGGGGGGGCACAGATACGCAGTATTTT; CDR3 protein: CASSLGGGGGTDTQYF
D gene: .; clone size: .; J gene: TRBJ2-7; V gene: TRBV7-2; CDR3 DNA: TGTGCCAGCAGCTTAGACGGGATACCCGGCTACGAGCAGTACTTC; CDR3 protein: CASSLDGIPGYEQYF
D gene: TRBD2; clone size: .; J gene: TRBJ2-7; V gene: TRBV3-1/TRBV3-2; CDR3 DNA: TGTGCCAGCAGCCGGACTAGCGGGATGACCACTGTTTACTACGAGCAGTACTTC; CDR3 protein: CASSRTSGMTTVYYEQYF
D gene: .; clone size: .; J gene: TRBJ1-1; V gene: TRBV28; CDR3 DNA: TGTGCCAGCAGTCTTACTCTAGACAGGAACACTGAAGCTTTCTTT; CDR3 protein: CASSLTLDRNTEAFF
D gene: TRBD1; clone size: .; J gene: TRBJ2-5; V gene: TRBV6-5; CDR3 DNA: TGTGCCAGCAGTAGATCGACAGGGGGCCAAGAGACCCAGTACTTC; CDR3 protein: CASSRSTGGQETQYF
D gene: .; clone size: .; J gene: TRBJ1-6; V gene: TRBV7-2; CDR3 DNA: TGTGCCAGCAGCTTGGGGGGAGTTGATAATTCACCCCTCCACTTT; CDR3 protein: CASSLGGVDNSPLHF
D gene: .; clone size: once; J gene: TRBJ1-6; V gene: TRBV2; CDR3 DNA: TGTGCCAGCCCCCGGGGTGACTATAATTCACCCCTCCACTTT; CDR3 protein: CASPRGDYNSPLHF
D gene: TRBD1; clone size: .; J gene: TRBJ1-5; V gene: TRBV28; CDR3 DNA: TGTGCCAGCAGGCCTGGACAGGGTAGCAATCAGCCCCAGCATTTT; CDR3 protein: CASRPGQGSNQPQHF
D gene: .; clone size: .; J gene: TRBJ1-2; V gene: TRBV19; CDR3 DNA: TGTGCCAGTAGTCCCAGACAGGTCTATGGCTACACCTTC; CDR3 protein: CASSPRQVYGYTF
D gene: TRBD1; clone size: .; J gene: TRBJ1-1; V gene: TRBV11-2; CDR3 DNA: TGTGCCAGCAGCTTCTGGTCGGGACAGGGATCAACTGAAGCTTTCTTT; CDR3 protein: CASSFWSGQGSTEAFF
D gene: TRBD2; clone size: .; J gene: TRBJ2-1; V gene: TRBV10-3; CDR3 DNA: TGTGCCATCAGTGAGTCGCTTCTGTCTAGCGGGGCTAATGAGCAGTTCTTC; CDR3 protein: CAISESLLSSGANEQFF
D gene: .; clone size: .; J gene: TRBJ2-7; V gene: TRBV28; CDR3 DNA: TGTGCCAGCAGTACCTACAGGTCTCTAGCCTACGAGCAGTACTTC; CDR3 protein: CASSTYRSLAYEQYF
D gene: .; clone size: .; J gene: TRBJ2-1; V gene: TRBV28; CDR3 DNA: TGTGCCAGCAGTTTGGGCACCTACAATGAGCAGTTCTTC; CDR3 protein: CASSLGTYNEQFF
D gene: TRBD1; clone size: .; J gene: TRBJ2-7; V gene: TRBV30; CDR3 DNA: TGTGCCTGGAAGACAGGGGGTTCCTACGAGCAGTACTTC; CDR3 protein: CAWKTGGSYEQYF
D gene: TRBD2; clone size: few; J gene: TRBJ2-3; V gene: TRBV7-2; CDR3 DNA: TGTGCCAGCAGCTCCCCCCTAGCGGGCCTCAGCACAGATACGCAGTATTTT; CDR3 protein: CASSSPLAGLSTDTQYF
D gene: .; clone size: once; J gene: TRBJ1-1; V gene: TRBV28; CDR3 DNA: TGTGCCAGCAGTCCATCTAAGAACACTGAAGCTTTCTTT; CDR3 protein: CASSPSKNTEAFF
D gene: TRBD2; clone size: .; J gene: TRBJ2-7; V gene: TRBV5-1; CDR3 DNA: TGCGCCAGCAGCTTGTTTCTAGCGGGGATCTCCTACGAGCAGTACTTC; CDR3 protein: CASSLFLAGISYEQYF
D gene: .; clone size: few; J gene: TRBJ1-3; V gene: TRBV7-3; CDR3 DNA: TGTGCCAGCAGCCCCTACGGGTCCTCTGGAAACACCATATATTTT; CDR3 protein: CASSPYGSSGNTIYF
D gene: TRBD1; clone size: once; J gene: TRBJ1-5; V gene: TRBV28; CDR3 DNA: TGTGCCAGCAGGCCAGGACAGGGGGCTATTTATAGCAATCAGCCCCAGCATTTT; CDR3 protein: CASRPGQGAIYSNQPQHF
D gene: TRBD2; clone size: .; J gene: TRBJ2-1; V gene: TRBV7-2; CDR3 DNA: TGTGCCAGCAGAGGGGGTCTAGCGGGAGGGAATGAGCAGTTCTTC; CDR3 protein: CASRGGLAGGNEQFF
D gene: .; clone size: once; J gene: TRBJ2-1; V gene: TRBV10-3; CDR3 DNA: TGTGCCATCCGAGGCCAGGACGGGGCCTACAATGAGCAGTTCTTC; CDR3 protein: CAIRGQDGAYNEQFF
D gene: .; clone size: .; J gene: TRBJ2-2; V gene: TRBV5-6; CDR3 DNA: TGTGCCAGCAGCTGGGGCCCTATAGGGCCCAACACCGGGGAGCTGTTTTTT; CDR3 protein: CASSWGPIGPNTGELFF
D gene: .; clone size: .; J gene: TRBJ1-5; V gene: TRBV27; CDR3 DNA: TGTGCCAGCAGTTTAGGGGGGTTTAATCAGCCCCAGCATTTT; CDR3 protein: CASSLGGFNQPQHF
D gene: .; clone size: .; J gene: TRBJ1-1; V gene: TRBV18; CDR3 DNA: TGTGCCAGCTCACGGGACACCTCGGGTGTGGAAGCTTTCTTT; CDR3 protein: CASSRDTSGVEAFF
D gene: .; clone size: .; J gene: TRBJ2-2; V gene: TRBV12-3/TRBV12-4; CDR3 DNA: TGTGCCAGCAGTTTATTAGTCGGGGAGCTGTTTTTT; CDR3 protein: CASSLLVGELFF
D gene: TRBD1; clone size: .; J gene: TRBJ1-2; V gene: TRBV7-9; CDR3 DNA: TGTGCCAGCAGCTCACAGGGGCAGGGCTACACCTTC; CDR3 protein: CASSSQGQGYTF
D gene: .; clone size: .; J gene: TRBJ2-7; V gene: TRBV27; CDR3 DNA: TGTGCCAGCAGTCAGACAGGAGTTGTTCCCGAGCAGTACTTC; CDR3 protein: CASSQTGVVPEQYF
D gene: TRBD2; clone size: .; J gene: TRBJ2-1; V gene: TRBV3-1/TRBV3-2; CDR3 DNA: TGTGCCAGCAGCCCCGGACTAGCGGGGAACAATGAGCAGTTCTTC; CDR3 protein: CASSPGLAGNNEQFF
D gene: .; clone size: .; J gene: TRBJ1-4; V gene: TRBV21-1; CDR3 DNA: TGTGCCAGCAGCAATCCGGGGGTGGGGACAGGGGGCGCCCAAAATGAAAAACTGTTTTTT; CDR3 protein: CASSNPGVGTGGAQNEKLFF